This T cell receptor (beta chain) derives from a study of chronic HIV infection and antiretroviral therapy. Many counts were recorded for this clonotype. Using its own MiXCR run on the 5' RACE reads, TCRdb lists one record per CDR3 protein. The profile shows fewer than 40,000 distinct CDR3 sequences, more than 7.5% of them singletons. Material: peripheral blood. This TCR came from an adult who had HIV and had not received antiretroviral therapy, or was an uninfected healthy control (not recorded which).

CDR3 sequence: CASSPITSPQEKLFF. CDR3 DNA sequence: TGTGCCAGCAGTCCGATCACAAGTCCTCAGGAAAAACTGTTTTTT. V gene TRBV6-5 combines with J gene TRBJ1-4; D call uncertain. This CDR3 has 15 residues. V lost 5 bases and J lost 8, with 18 bases in between. Germline assignment: CDR1 MNHEY and CDR2 SVGAGI.